This T cell receptor (beta chain) was captured by sequencing in a study of blood T cell repertoires in COVID-19. Study in general: Sample material is recorded as cDNA or gDNA derived from T cells, B-cell-depleted T cells, or PBMCs.

Libraries were prepared by immunoSEQ multiplex PCR; TCRdb keeps only in-frame clonotypes and omits some of them. The table shows about 46,000 clones, with about four fifths occurring only once. The receptor was derived from a man between 60 and 75 years old with active COVID-19. Sequencing input: peripheral blood.

The CDR3 sequence: CATSSGTSRLSSTDTQYF. CDR3 DNA sequence: TGTGCCACCAGCAGCGGGACTAGCAGATTATCTAGCACAGATACGCAGTATTTT. The chain links TRBV15 to TRBJ2-3; the match to TRBD2 covers 9 bases. Germline-derived CDR1 and CDR2 are LNHNV and YYDKDF (reference sequence). The CDR3 spans 18 residues. The J segment lost 0 bases and the V segment lost 3 bases, leaving 10 bases of the junction unmatched.